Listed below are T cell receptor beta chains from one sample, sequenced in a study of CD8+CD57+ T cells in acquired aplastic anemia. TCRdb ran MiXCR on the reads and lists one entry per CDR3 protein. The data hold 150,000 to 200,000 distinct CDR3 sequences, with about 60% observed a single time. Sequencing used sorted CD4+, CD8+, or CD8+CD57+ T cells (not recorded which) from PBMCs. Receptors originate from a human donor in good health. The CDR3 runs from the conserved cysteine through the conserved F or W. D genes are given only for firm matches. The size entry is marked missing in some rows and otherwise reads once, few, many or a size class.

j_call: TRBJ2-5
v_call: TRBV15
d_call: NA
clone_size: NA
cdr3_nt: TGTGCCACCAGCTCCCATTACCGACAGGTAGAAGAGACCCAGTACTTC
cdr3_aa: CATSSHYRQVEETQYF

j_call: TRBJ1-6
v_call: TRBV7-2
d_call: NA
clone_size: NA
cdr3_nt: TGTGCCAGCAGCGACCGGGATCCGAATTCACCCCTCCACTTT
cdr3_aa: CASSDRDPNSPLHF

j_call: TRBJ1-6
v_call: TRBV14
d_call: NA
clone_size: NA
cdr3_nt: TGTGCCAGCAGCCAACAGCCTTCACCCCTCCACTTT
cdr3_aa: CASSQQPSPLHF

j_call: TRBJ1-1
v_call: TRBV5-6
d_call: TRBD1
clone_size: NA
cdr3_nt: TGTGCCAGCAGCTTGATCCAGGGGGCTAACACTGAAGCTTTCTTT
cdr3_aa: CASSLIQGANTEAFF

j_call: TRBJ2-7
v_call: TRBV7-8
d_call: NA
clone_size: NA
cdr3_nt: TGTGCCAGCAGCGCACAGGGATCCTACGAGCAGTACTTC
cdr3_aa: CASSAQGSYEQYF

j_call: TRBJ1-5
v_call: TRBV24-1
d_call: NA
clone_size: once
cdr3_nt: TGTGCCACCAGTGATTTTGCCTTGAATGACAGCAAACGCAATCAGCCCCAGCATTTT
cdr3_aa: CATSDFALNDSKRNQPQHF

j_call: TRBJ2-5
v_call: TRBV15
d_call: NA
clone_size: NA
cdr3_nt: TGTGCCACCAGCAGAGAACTAGGCGTGGAGACCCAGTACTTC
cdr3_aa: CATSRELGVETQYF

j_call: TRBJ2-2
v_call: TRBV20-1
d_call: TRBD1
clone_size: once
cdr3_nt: TGCAGTGCTTACGGACAGGGCCGCACCGGGGAGCTGTTTTTT
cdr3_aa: CSAYGQGRTGELFF

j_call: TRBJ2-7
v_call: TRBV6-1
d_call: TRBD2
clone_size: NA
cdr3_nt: TGTGCCAGCGGAGCGGGAGGCTACGAGCAGTACTTC
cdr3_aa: CASGAGGYEQYF

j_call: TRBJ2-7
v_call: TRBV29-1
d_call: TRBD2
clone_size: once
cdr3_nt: TGCAGCGTTGAAGGTCTTATAGCGGGCGAGCAGTACTTC
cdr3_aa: CSVEGLIAGEQYF

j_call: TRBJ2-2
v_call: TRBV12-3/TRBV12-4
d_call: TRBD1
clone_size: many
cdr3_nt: TGTGCCAGCAGTTTATACCCCGGACAGGCTACCGGGGAGCTGTTTTTT
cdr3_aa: CASSLYPGQATGELFF

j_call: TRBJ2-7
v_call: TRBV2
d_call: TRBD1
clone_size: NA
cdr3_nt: TGTGCCAGCAGCCCTCCCGGACAGGTCCTCTCCTACGAGCAGTACTTC
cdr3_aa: CASSPPGQVLSYEQYF

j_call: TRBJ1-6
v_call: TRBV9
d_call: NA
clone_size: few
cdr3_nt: TGTGCCAGCAGCCCGGAAATCAATTCACCCCTCCACTTT
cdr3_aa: CASSPEINSPLHF

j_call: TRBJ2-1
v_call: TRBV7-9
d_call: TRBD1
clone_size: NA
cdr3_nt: TGTGCCAGCAGCATCCGGGACAGAGTATACAATGAGCAGTTCTTC
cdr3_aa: CASSIRDRVYNEQFF

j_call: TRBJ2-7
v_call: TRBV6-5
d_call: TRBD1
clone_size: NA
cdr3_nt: TGTGCCAGCAGTTACCGCAGGGGGATCTCCTACGAGCAGTACTTC
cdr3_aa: CASSYRRGISYEQYF

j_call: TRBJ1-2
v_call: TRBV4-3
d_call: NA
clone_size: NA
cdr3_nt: TGCGCCAGCAGCCAAACACAGGGTCCTGGCTACACCTTC
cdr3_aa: CASSQTQGPGYTF

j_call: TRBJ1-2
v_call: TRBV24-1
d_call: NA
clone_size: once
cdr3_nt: TGTGCCACCAGTGTTAGGGATTACAACTATGGCTACACCTTC
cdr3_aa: CATSVRDYNYGYTF

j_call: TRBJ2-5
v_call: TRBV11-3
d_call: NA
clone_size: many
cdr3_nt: TGTGCCAGCAGCTTTTCCGTGGGAGTCCAAGAGACCCAGTACTTC
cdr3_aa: CASSFSVGVQETQYF

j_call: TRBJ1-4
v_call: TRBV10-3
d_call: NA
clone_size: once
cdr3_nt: TGTGCCATCGGCTACCCAAATGAAAAACTGTTTTTT
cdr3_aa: CAIGYPNEKLFF

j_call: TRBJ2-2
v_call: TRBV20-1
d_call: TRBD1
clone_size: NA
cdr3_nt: TGCAATGGGACCGGGACAGCGGAATCCGGGGAGCTGTTTTTT
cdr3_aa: CNGTGTAESGELFF

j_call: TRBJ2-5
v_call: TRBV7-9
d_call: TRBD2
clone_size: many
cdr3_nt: TGTGCCAGCAGCTTCCCCGGGACTAGCGAGGAGACCCAGTACTTC
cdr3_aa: CASSFPGTSEETQYF

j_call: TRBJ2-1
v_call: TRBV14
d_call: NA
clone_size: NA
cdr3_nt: TGTGCCAGCAGCCGCCTCCAGGGAGATGAGCAGTTCTTC
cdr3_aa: CASSRLQGDEQFF

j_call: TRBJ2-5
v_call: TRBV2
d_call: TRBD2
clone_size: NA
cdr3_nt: TGTGCCAGCAGGCGGGGGGGCCCCCAAGAGGCCCAGTACTTC
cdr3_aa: CASRRGGPQEAQYF

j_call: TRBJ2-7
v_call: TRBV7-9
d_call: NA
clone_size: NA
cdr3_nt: TGTGCCAGCAGCTTAGCCGGGAACTCCTACGAGCAGTACTTC
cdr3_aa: CASSLAGNSYEQYF

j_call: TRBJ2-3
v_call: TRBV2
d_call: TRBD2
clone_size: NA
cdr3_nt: TGTGCCAGCAGTGATACTAGCGCTAGCACAGATACGCAGTATTTT
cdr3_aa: CASSDTSASTDTQYF

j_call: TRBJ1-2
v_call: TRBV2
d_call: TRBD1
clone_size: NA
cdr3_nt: TGTGCCAGCAGTTACTCAGGGCAGGGGGCCTATGGCTACACCTTC
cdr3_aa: CASSYSGQGAYGYTF

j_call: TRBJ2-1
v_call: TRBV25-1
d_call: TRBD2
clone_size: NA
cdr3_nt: TGTGCCAGCAGTGATAAGAGACTAGCGGGAGATGAGCAGTTCTTC
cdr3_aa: CASSDKRLAGDEQFF

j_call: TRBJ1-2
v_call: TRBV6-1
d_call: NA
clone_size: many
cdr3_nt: TGTGCCAGCAGTGCTCCTTCCGGGGGCGCAACCTATGGCTACACCTTC
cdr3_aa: CASSAPSGGATYGYTF

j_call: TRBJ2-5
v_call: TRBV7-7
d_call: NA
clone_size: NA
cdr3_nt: TGTGCTAGCAGCTTAGCACCAGGGTTTTCGGAGACCCAGTACTTC
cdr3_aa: CASSLAPGFSETQYF

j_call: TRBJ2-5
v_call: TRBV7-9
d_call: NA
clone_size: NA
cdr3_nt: TGTGCCAGCAGCCTAACAGGGGGGGCAGAGACCCAGTACTTC
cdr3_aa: CASSLTGGAETQYF

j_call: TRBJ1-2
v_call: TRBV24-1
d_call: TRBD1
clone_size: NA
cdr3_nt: TGTGCCACCAGTGATACAACAGGGGTTGGCTACACCTTC
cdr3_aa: CATSDTTGVGYTF

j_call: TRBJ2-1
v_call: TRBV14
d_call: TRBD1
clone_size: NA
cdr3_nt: TGTGCCAGCAGCGACAGGGGGTTTTACAATGAGCGGTTCTTC
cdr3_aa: CASSDRGFYNERFF

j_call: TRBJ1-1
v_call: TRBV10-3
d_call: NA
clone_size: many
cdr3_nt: TGTGCCATCATGGACAGAGGCGACACTGAAGCTTTCTTT
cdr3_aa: CAIMDRGDTEAFF

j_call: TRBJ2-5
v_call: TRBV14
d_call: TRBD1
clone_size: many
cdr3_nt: TGTGCCAGCAGCAAAGACAGGGGGCCACTGTACCAAGAGACCCAGTACTTC
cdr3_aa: CASSKDRGPLYQETQYF

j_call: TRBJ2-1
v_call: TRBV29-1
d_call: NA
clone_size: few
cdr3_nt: TGCAGCGTTGTCGGCGGGATCGCCCCTCGAAACTACAATGAGCAGTTCTTC
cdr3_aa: CSVVGGIAPRNYNEQFF

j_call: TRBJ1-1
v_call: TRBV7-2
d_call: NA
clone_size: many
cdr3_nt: TGTGCCAGCAGCCCGATGCCAGCTTTCTTT
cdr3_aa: CASSPMPAFF

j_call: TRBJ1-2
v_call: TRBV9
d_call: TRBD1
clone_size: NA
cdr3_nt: TGTGCCAGCAGCGAGGGGCAACAGGGGGCAATAGACTATGGCTACACCTTC
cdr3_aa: CASSEGQQGAIDYGYTF

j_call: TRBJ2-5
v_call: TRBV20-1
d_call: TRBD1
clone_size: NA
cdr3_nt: TGCAGTGCTTGGACAGGGGTCGAGACCCAGTACTTC
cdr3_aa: CSAWTGVETQYF

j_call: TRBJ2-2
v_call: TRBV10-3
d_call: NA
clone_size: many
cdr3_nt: TGTGCCATCAGTGAGTCGGAATCATGGGGCGCCGGGGAGCTGTTTTTT
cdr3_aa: CAISESESWGAGELFF

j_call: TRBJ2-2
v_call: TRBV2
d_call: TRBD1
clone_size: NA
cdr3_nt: TGTGCCAGCACCGGGACAGGGTTGAACGGGGAGCTGTTTTTT
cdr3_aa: CASTGTGLNGELFF

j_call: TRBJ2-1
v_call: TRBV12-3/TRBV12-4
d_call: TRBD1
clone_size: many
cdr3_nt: TGTGCCAGCAGTTTCGACAGGGCCTACAATGAGCAGTTCTTC
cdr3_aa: CASSFDRAYNEQFF

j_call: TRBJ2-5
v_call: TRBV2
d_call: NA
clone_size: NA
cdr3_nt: TGTGCCAGCAGTGTTCTGGGGTATGAGGGGGAGACCCAGTACTTC
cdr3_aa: CASSVLGYEGETQYF

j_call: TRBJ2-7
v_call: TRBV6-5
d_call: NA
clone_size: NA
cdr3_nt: TGTGCCAGCAGTTCGACGGTCGAGCAGTACTTC
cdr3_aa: CASSSTVEQYF

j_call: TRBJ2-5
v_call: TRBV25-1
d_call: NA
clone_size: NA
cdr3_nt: TGTGCCAGCAGTGGTGAGGAGGACCAAGAGACCCAGTACTTC
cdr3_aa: CASSGEEDQETQYF

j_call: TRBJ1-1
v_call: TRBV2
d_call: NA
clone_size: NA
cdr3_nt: TGTGCCAGCAGTGAAAACAGGGAAATCACTGAAGCTTTCTTT
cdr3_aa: CASSENREITEAFF

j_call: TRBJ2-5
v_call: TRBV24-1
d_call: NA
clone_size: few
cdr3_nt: TGTGCCACCAGTGACCCCGCCAGGCAAGAGACCCAGTACTTC
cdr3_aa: CATSDPARQETQYF

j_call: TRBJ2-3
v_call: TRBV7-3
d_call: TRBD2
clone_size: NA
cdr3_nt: TGTGCCAGCAGCTTAATGCCTAGCGGGGGGGGTGTGTTTACAGATACGCAGTATTTT
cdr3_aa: CASSLMPSGGGVFTDTQYF

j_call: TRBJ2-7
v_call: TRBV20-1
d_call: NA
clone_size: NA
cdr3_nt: TGCAGTGCTAGAGATGGGGTCTACGAGCAGTACTTC
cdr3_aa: CSARDGVYEQYF

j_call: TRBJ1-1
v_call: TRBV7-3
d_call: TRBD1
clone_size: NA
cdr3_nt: TGTGCCAGCAGCTCCCAGGGGGCCACTGAAGCTTTCTTT
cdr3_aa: CASSSQGATEAFF

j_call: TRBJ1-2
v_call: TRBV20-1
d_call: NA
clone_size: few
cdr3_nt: TGCAGTGGACAACTTGCTGATTATGGCTACACCTTC
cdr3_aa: CSGQLADYGYTF

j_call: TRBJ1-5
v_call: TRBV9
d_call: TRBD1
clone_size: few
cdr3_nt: TGTGCCAGCAGCCCGACGGACAGGGCAGTGAATCAGCCCCAGCATTTT
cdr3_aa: CASSPTDRAVNQPQHF

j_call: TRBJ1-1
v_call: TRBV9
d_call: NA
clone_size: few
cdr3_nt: TGTGCCAGCAGCGTAGCTCTACCTGAGGGGGCTTTCTTT
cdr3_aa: CASSVALPEGAFF

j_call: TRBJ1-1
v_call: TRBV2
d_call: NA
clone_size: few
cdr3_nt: TGTGCCAGCAGTGAATTTAGGGCAGGGGCTGAAGCTTTCTTT
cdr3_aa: CASSEFRAGAEAFF

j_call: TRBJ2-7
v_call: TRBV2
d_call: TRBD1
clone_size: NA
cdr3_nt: TGTGCCAGCAGTGATTGGACAGGCTCCTACGAGCAGTACTTC
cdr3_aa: CASSDWTGSYEQYF

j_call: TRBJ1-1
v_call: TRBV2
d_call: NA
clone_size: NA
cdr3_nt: TGTGCCAGCAGTGAGGCAGTGGGGACTGAAGCTTTCTTT
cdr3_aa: CASSEAVGTEAFF

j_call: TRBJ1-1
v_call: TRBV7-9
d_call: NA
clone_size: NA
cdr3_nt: TGTGCCGGGGAGCAGCTTCACACTGAAGCTTTCTTT
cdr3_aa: CAGEQLHTEAFF

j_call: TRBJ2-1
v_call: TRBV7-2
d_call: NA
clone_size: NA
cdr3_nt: TGTGCCAGCAGCTTAAGCCAGAGGATATACAATGAGCAGTTCTTC
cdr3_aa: CASSLSQRIYNEQFF

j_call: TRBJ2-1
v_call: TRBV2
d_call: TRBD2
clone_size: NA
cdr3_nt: TGTGCCAGCACCGACCGGCCCCGGACTAGCGGGATGGATGAGCAGTTCTTC
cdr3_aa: CASTDRPRTSGMDEQFF

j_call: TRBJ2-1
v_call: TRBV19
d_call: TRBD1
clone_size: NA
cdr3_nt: TGTGCCAGTAGTGGCCTGACAGGGTCGGGTGAGCAGTTCTTC
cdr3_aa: CASSGLTGSGEQFF